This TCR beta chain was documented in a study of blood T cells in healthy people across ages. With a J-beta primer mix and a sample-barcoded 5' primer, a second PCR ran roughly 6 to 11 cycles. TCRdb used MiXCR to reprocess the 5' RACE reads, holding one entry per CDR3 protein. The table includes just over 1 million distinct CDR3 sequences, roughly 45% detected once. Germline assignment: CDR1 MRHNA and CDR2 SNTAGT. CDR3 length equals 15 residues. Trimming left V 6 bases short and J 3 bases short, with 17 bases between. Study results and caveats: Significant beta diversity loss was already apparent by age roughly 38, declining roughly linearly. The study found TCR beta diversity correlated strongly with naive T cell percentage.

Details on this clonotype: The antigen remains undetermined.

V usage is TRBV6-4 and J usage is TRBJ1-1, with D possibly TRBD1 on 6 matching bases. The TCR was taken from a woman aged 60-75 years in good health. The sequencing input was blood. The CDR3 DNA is TGTGCCAGCAGCGTAACAGGGTTAGGGGACACTGAAGCTTTCTTT. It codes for CASSVTGLGDTEAFF.